This T cell receptor (beta chain) was found in a study of chemoradiotherapy in HPV16-positive cancers. Clones were sequenced by immunoSEQ multiplex PCR, and TCRdb holds only the in-frame ones, with some missing. Here the sample spans about 35,000 clones, approximately 90% being singletons. Broader study findings: In HPV16-positive patients, HPV-responsive T-cell expansion tracked better recurrence-free survival. Non-HPV-specific T cells did not expand in tumors during treatment, whereas candidate HPV-specific clones and E7-related motifs did.

The CDR3 is made up of 16 amino acids. The germline V gene has CDR1 SGHDT and CDR2 YYEEEE. V lost 1 base, J lost 3 bases, and 14 bases lay in between. For this clone: Antigen specificity is unknown.

The sequences come from blood, collected from a patient who underwent chemoradiotherapy. The receptor was derived from a human donor with HPV-associated anogenital cancer. The chain joins TRBV5-6 to TRBJ1-5; weak D call: TRBD1 (5 bases). The DNA of the CDR3 is TGTGCCAGCAGCTTGTTAGGGCAGGGACCCAATCAGCCCCAGCATTTT. It translates to CASSLLGQGPNQPQHF.